This T cell receptor beta chain was recorded in a study of human T cells and chemical hapten exposure. Study in general: 2% DPC applied to a roughly 2 cm by roughly 2 cm arm area sensitized donors. Minor volume differences among pooled libraries chiefly drove per-sample TCR yield variation.

The time point: patch test 2, 6 weeks after DPC sensitization. Treatment indicated: therapeutic diphenylcyclopropenone sensitization with weekly scalp DPC. In every case, blood was obtained before the patch test was applied. Whole blood, unfractionated, served as the material for total RNA extraction. MiXCR, run by TCRdb on the RACE reads, gives a single entry per CDR3 protein. The top ten hold roughly 3.1% of the sample, which has approximately 87,000 distinct CDR3 sequences, roughly 11% seen once. The CDR3 covers 13 residues. V lost 6 bases and J lost 7; bases outside the gene matches: 6. Germline CDR1 is DFQATT and CDR2 is SNEGSKA (reference sequence). This clonotype has a count of ten or more.

This TCR derives from a woman in her thirties or forties with alopecia areata. Some clones in this sample may be carry-over from other donors' samples. Sequences were derived from whole blood, sampled in connection with sensitization to the hapten diphenylcyclopropenone (DPC). This chain joins TRBV20-1 and TRBJ1-4; TRBD1 aligns across 9 bases. CDR3 residues: CSAAQGAFEKLFF. The CDR3 nucleotides read TGCAGTGCGGCACAGGGGGCCTTTGAAAAACTGTTTTTT.